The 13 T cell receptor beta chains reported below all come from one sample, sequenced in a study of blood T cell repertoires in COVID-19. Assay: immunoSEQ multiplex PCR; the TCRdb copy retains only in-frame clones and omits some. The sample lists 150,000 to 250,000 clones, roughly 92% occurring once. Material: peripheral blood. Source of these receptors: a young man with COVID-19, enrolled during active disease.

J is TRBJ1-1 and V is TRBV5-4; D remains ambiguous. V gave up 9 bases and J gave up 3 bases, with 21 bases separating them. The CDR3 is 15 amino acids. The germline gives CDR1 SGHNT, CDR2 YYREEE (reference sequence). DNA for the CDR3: TGTGCCACCCATAGTCAGGACTTAGTGGACACTGAAGCTTTCTTT. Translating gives CATHSQDLVDTEAFF.

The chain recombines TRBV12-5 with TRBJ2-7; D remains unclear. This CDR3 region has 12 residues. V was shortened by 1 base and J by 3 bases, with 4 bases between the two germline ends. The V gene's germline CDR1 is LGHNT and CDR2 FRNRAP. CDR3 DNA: TGTGCTAGTGGTTTGGCAGTCTACGAGCAGTACTTC. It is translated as CASGLAVYEQYF.

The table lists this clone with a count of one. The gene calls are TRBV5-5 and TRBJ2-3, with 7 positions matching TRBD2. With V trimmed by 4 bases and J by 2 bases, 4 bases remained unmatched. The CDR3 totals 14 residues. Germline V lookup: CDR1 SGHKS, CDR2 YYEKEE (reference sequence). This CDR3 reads CASSVRDYTDTQYF. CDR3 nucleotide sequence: TGTGCCAGCAGCGTCCGGGACTACACAGATACGCAGTATTTT.

This CDR3 is CASSHAAGGFTGELFF. In nucleotides, the CDR3 is TGTGCCAGTAGCCACGCGGCGGGGGGGTTCACCGGGGAGCTGTTTTTT. The chain uses TRBV19 and TRBJ2-2, with 9 bases aligning to TRBD2. V gave up 6 bases and J gave up 4 bases; unmatched junction bases: 9. The V gene's germline CDR1 is LNHDA and CDR2 SQIVND (reference sequence). The CDR3 contains 16 residues. Full variable domain (remainder filled in from reference TRBV19 and TRBJ2-2): DGGITQSPKYLFRKEGQNVTLSCEQNLNHDAMYWYRQDPGQGLRLIYYSQIVNDFQKGDIAEGYSVSREKKESFPLTVTSAQKNPTAFYLCASSHAAGGFTGELFFGEGSRLTVL.

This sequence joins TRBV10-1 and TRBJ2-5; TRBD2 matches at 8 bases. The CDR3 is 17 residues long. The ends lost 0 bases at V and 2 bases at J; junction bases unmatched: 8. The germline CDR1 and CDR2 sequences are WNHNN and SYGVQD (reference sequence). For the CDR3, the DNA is TGCGCCAGCAGTGAGTCGTTGGCGGGGGGCGAACAAGAGACCCAGTACTTC. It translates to CASSESLAGGEQETQYF.

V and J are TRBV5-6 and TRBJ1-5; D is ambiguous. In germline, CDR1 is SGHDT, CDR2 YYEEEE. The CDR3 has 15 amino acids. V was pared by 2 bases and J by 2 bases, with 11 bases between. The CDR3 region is CASSLAQTRNQPQHF. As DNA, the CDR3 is TGTGCCAGCAGCTTAGCGCAGACGCGCAATCAGCCCCAGCATTTT.

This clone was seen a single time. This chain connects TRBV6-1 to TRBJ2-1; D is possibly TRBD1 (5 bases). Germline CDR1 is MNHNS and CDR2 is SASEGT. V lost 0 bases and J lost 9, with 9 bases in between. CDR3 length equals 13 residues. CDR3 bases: TGTGCCAGCAGTGAAGCGAGAAGGGGTGAGCAGTTCTTC. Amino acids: CASSEARRGEQFF.

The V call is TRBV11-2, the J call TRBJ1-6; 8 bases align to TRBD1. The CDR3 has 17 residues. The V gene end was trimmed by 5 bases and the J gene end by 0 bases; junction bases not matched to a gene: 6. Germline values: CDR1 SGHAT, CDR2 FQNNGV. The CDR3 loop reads CASSRRDRSSYNSPLHF. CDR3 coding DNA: TGTGCCAGCAGCAGAAGGGACAGGAGCTCCTATAATTCACCCCTCCACTTT.

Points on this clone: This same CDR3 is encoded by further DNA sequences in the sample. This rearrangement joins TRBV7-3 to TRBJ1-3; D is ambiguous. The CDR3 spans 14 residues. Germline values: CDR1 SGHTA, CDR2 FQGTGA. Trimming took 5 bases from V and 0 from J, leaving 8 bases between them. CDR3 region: CASSPSGSGNTIYF. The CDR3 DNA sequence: TGTGCCAGCAGCCCTTCGGGCTCTGGAAACACCATATATTTT. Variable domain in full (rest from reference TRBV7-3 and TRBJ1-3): GAGVSQTPSNKVTEKGKYVELRCDPISGHTALYWYRQSLGQGPEFLIYFQGTGAADDSGLPNDRFFAVRPEGSVSTLKIQRTERGDSAVYLCASSPSGSGNTIYFGEGSWLTVV.

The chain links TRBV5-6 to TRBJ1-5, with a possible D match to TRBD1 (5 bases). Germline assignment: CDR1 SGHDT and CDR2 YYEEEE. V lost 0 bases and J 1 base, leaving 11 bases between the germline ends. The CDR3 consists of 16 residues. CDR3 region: CASSLGGAGSNQPQHF. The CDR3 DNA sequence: TGTGCCAGCAGCTTGGGCGGGGCCGGGAGCAATCAGCCCCAGCATTTT.

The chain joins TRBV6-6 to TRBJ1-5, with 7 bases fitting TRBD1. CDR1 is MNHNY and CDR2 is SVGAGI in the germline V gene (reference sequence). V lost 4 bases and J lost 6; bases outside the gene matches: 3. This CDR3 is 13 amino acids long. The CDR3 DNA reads TGTGCCAGCAGTTCCAGGGGGTCTCAGCCCCAGCATTTT. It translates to CASSSRGSQPQHF.

Written as DNA, the CDR3 is TGTGCCAGCAGTATACTAGCGGGGGGGACTAATGAGCAGTTCTTC. Translation gives CASSILAGGTNEQFF. V usage is TRBV6-5 and J usage is TRBJ2-1; 13 bases agree with TRBD2. The CDR3 contains 15 residues. After removal of 5 bases from V and 7 bases from J, the junction contained 5 bases not matched to a gene. CDR1 MNHEY and CDR2 SVGAGI come from the germline V gene.

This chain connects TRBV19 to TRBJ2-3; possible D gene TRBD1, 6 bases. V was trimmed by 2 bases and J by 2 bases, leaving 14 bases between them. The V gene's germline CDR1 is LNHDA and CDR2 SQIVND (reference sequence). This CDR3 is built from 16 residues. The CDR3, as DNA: TGTGCCAGTAGTATAATTCGGACAGTAAACACAGATACGCAGTATTTT. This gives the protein CASSIIRTVNTDTQYF.